These 17 T cell receptor beta chains share one sample of origin, sequenced in a study of regulatory T cells in long-lasting Graves disease. Described time point: newly diagnosed GD, antithyroid drugs for less than 3 months. Scientists built the TCR library using RNA that was extracted from PBMCs. CDR3 regions were amplified by Arm-PCR using iRepertoire HTBI primers to build TCR beta libraries. Using its own MiXCR run on the multiplex PCR reads, TCRdb lists one record per CDR3 protein. The sample has around 250,000 distinct CDR3 sequences, roughly 21% seen once. The material sequenced was peripheral blood mononuclear cells (PBMCs), taken at new diagnosis, from a patient treated with antithyroid drugs. The source is a female donor with Graves disease.

This clonotype was observed many times. The rearrangement joins TRBV3-1 to TRBJ1-2; D gene ambiguous. The V end was cut by 2 bases, the J end by 7 bases, with 14 bases between. This CDR3 region has 14 residues. Germline values: CDR1 LGHDT, CDR2 YNNKEL (reference sequence). CDR3 nucleotide sequence: TGTGCCAGCAGCCAATTGGAGGGTGTCGGTGGCTACACCTTC. Encoded protein: CASSQLEGVGGYTF.

This clonotype was observed at least ten times. The chain uses TRBV12-3 or TRBV12-4 and TRBJ1-6; D might be TRBD1 (6 bases). Trimming removed 0 bases at V and 4 bases at J, with 7 bases between. This CDR3 is 15 amino acids long. The CDR3 spells CASSLARGYNSPLHF. In nucleotides, the CDR3 is TGTGCCAGCAGTTTAGCCAGGGGTTATAATTCACCCCTCCACTTT.

This clonotype was recorded at least ten times. The V gene is TRBV9, the J gene TRBJ2-1; 8 positions match TRBD2. The germline gives CDR1 SGDLS, CDR2 YYNGEE. The CDR3 is made up of 17 amino acids. V trimming: 3 bases; J trimming: 0 bases; junction bases outside the gene matches: 8. The CDR3 spells CASSANAGGASYNEQFF. The CDR3 bases are TGTGCCAGCAGCGCGAACGCGGGGGGCGCCTCCTACAATGAGCAGTTCTTC. Filled out from reference TRBV9 and TRBJ2-1, the complete variable domain reads DSGVTQTPKHLITATGQRVTLRCSPRSGDLSVYWYQQSLDQGLQFLIQYYNGEERAKGNILERFSAQQFPDLHSELNLSSLELGDSALYFCASSANAGGASYNEQFFGPGTRLTVL.

This clonotype appeared a few times. The chain recombines TRBV19 with TRBJ2-2; TRBD1 aligns across 8 bases. Trimming at V came to 6 bases and at J to 6 bases, leaving 6 bases not matched to a gene. The CDR3 is made up of 14 amino acids. Germline CDR1 and CDR2: LNHDA and SQIVND (reference sequence). The CDR3 reads CASRVGQVPGELFF. CDR3 DNA sequence: TGTGCCAGTAGAGTGGGACAGGTACCCGGGGAGCTGTTTTTT.

As to this clonotype: The likely explanation is a read error, given a far larger clone one base away. Likely a read error: the CDR3 ends without its conserved phenylalanine or tryptophan. CDR3 nucleotides: TGTGCCAGCAGTCTGCGGTCGGGCAGCTCTGGGGCCAACGTCCTGACTCTC. This sequence encodes CASSLRSGSSGANVLTL. The chain uses TRBV25-1 and TRBJ2-6; no firm D call. Germline-derived CDR1 and CDR2 are MGHDK and SYGVNS. V lost 5 bases to trimming and J lost 0 bases, with 14 bases between them. The CDR3 consists of 17 residues.

As regards this clonotype: A read error is possible here, since a much larger clone lies one base away. The gene calls are TRBV10-3 and TRBJ2-7; D not certain. This CDR3 has 12 amino acids. CDR1 ENHRY and CDR2 SYGVKD come from the germline V gene. Trimming pared 0 bases from V and 9 bases from J, leaving 9 bases between. The DNA of the CDR3 is TGTGCCATCAGTGAGTCCCTATCCGTGCAGTACTTC. Translation gives CAISESLSVQYF.

This clonotype has a count of ten or more. The chain employs TRBV6-1 and TRBJ2-7; D is perhaps TRBD1 (6 bases). Germline assignment: CDR1 MNHNS and CDR2 SASEGT. This CDR3 is built from 13 residues. The V and J ends lost 6 bases and 0 bases respectively, with 9 bases between them. Written as DNA, the CDR3 is TGTGCCAGCAGGAGGGACATCTCCTACGAGCAGTACTTC. Encoded protein: CASRRDISYEQYF.

This clonotype was seen a few times. This chain joins TRBV10-2 and TRBJ2-3; 14 bases agree with TRBD2. After removal of 6 bases from V and 4 bases from J, the junction contained 12 bases not matched to a gene. The V gene's germline CDR1 is WSHSY and CDR2 SAAADI. CDR3 length: 18 residues. CDR3 sequence (DNA): TGCGCCAGCAGCGAAGCGCTAGGGGGACTAGCGGGGGCAGATACGCAGTATTTT. This gives the protein CASSEALGGLAGADTQYF.

The sample holds many counts of this clonotype. V gene TRBV7-8 combines with J gene TRBJ2-3, with D possibly TRBD1 on 7 matching bases. This CDR3 contains 14 residues. Trimming took off 1 base at V and 7 bases at J, with 12 bases between the two ends. Germline CDR1 is SGHVS and CDR2 is FQNEAQ. The DNA of the CDR3 is TGTGCCAGCAGCTTAGGAGGGGGCGGGAATACGCAGTATTTT. Translation gives CASSLGGGGNTQYF.

This clonotype was found many times. V is TRBV7-2 and J is TRBJ2-7; TRBD1 matches 9 bases. Germline V gives CDR1 SGHTA, CDR2 FQGNSA. The CDR3 contains 14 residues. With 5 bases clipped from V and 4 bases from J, the junction kept 6 bases outside the gene matches. CDR3 region: CASSHPGQGYEQYF. The CDR3 DNA is TGTGCCAGCAGCCACCCGGGACAGGGATACGAGCAGTACTTC.

This clonotype was detected only once. The chain couples TRBV24-1 to TRBJ2-5; 12 bases line up with TRBD2. After removal of 3 bases from V and 4 bases from J, the junction contained 5 bases not matched to a gene. Germline CDR1 KGHDR, CDR2 SFDVKD. The length of the CDR3 is 16 residues. The CDR3 region is CATSDMTSGSGETQYF. In DNA, the CDR3 is TGTGCCACCAGTGATATGACTAGCGGGAGTGGAGAGACCCAGTACTTC.

This clonotype has ten or more counts. The V call is TRBV20-1, the J call TRBJ2-7, with 12 bases matching TRBD1. This CDR3 contains 15 residues. From germline, CDR1 is DFQATT and CDR2 SNEGSKA (reference sequence). V trimming: 1 base; J trimming: 4 bases; junction bases outside the gene matches: 5. The CDR3 sequence: CSARAGTGGLYEQYF. As DNA, the CDR3 is TGCAGTGCTAGAGCGGGGACAGGGGGCTTGTACGAGCAGTACTTC.

This clonotype has a count of ten or more. The CDR3: CASREAGRTDTQYF. CDR3 DNA sequence: TGTGCCAGCAGGGAGGCGGGGCGCACAGATACGCAGTATTTT. The chain combines TRBV6-1 with TRBJ2-3; D may be TRBD2 (6 bases). The CDR3 length is 14 residues. Germline V CDR1 and CDR2: MNHNS, SASEGT. The V end lost 6 bases, the J end lost 1 base, and 11 bases lay between the germline ends.

This clonotype was recorded a few times. The chain has TRBV5-1 and TRBJ1-6, with D possibly being TRBD1 (5 bases). Trimming stripped 4 bases from V and 7 bases from J, with 12 bases between. CDR1 is SGHRS, CDR2 YFSETQ, per germline. The CDR3 runs 14 residues. CDR3 amino acids: CASSRRQINSPLHF. The CDR3 DNA reads as TGCGCCAGCAGCAGAAGACAGATCAATTCACCCCTCCACTTT.

This clonotype is labeled medium-sized. The chain uses TRBV12-3 or TRBV12-4 and TRBJ2-7; TRBD1 is a possible D gene (6 bases). The V gene lost 2 bases and the J gene lost 2 bases, with 13 bases spanning the gap. This CDR3 is 15 amino acids long. CDR3 nucleotide sequence: TGTGCCAGCAGTTTAACGAGACAGGTAGCCTACGAGCAGTACTTC. Amino acid sequence: CASSLTRQVAYEQYF.

The rearrangement uses TRBV4-3 and TRBJ2-7, with 7 bases that match TRBD1. Trimming cost V 1 base and J 1 base; bases outside gene matches: 7. The CDR3 extends over 16 amino acids. Germline assignment: CDR1 LGHNA and CDR2 YSLEER. The CDR3 nucleotides are TGCGCCAGCAGCCAAGGGGCCGGGACAGAGTCCTACGAGCAGTACTTC. Its translation: CASSQGAGTESYEQYF.

This clonotype showed up many times. The V gene is TRBV14, the J gene TRBJ2-1; 7 bases are shared with TRBD2. The germline gives CDR1 SGHDN, CDR2 FVKESK. CDR3 length: 15 amino acids. V shed 5 bases, J shed 8 bases, and the junction held 12 bases outside the gene matches. For the CDR3, the DNA is TGTGCCAGCAGCAGGGGAGGGACGGCTTCCCATGAGCAGTTCTTC. Its protein product is CASSRGGTASHEQFF.